This section outlines one TCR beta chain sequence together with its context. The data derive from a study of cytomegalovirus exposure and HLA in healthy donors. PCR amplification relied on 60 Vbeta primers (plus 13 Jbeta primers). TCRdb's table, derived via immunoSEQ multiplex PCR, lists solely in-frame clones and lacks some. Among 30,000 or so clones listed, 65% were seen once. CDR1 and CDR2 from the germline V gene are MGHRA and YSYEKL. With 1 base clipped from V and 6 bases from J, the junction kept 5 bases outside the gene matches. This CDR3 has 14 residues. Sequencing was done on a sample of PBMCs. The chain has TRBV4-1 and TRBJ2-7, with 8 bases matching TRBD1. The clonotype originates from a man aged 45-60 years in good health and CMV-seropositive. In nucleotides, the CDR3 is TGCGCCAGCAGCCAAGGACAGGGGAGGCCCGAGCAGTACTTC. This translates into CASSQGQGRPEQYF.